The 20 T cell receptor beta chains listed next were all sequenced from one sample in a study of PD-1 blockade in classical Hodgkin lymphoma (dated by TCRdb to 2018 to 2020). Read against the paper, the sample's time point label means: cycle 4 day 1 (C4D1), after 6 weeks of nivolumab. Every trial patient had relapsed following autologous stem cell transplantation, and prior brentuximab vedotin exposure was what differed among cohorts A, B and C. Using a Miltenyi CD4+ T cell isolation kit, CD4+ T cells were purified from thawed PBMCs through magnetic negative selection. The library relied on the immunoSEQ multiplex PCR assay. TCRdb stores this immuneACCESS table with in-frame sequences only. Part of the clones is absent; in the studies checked, under half of the shortfall reflects unresolved V genes, and no reason is known for the rest. Within this sample are 18,000 or so clones, with 70% of them counted one time only. The ten largest clones represent around 2.3% of the sample.

The input for sequencing was CD4+ T cells from blood, taken before the fourth cycle of nivolumab. The receptors stem from a human donor with classical Hodgkin lymphoma.

This sequence joins TRBV19 and TRBJ2-3; 8 bases line up with TRBD2. The junction had 7 bases not matched to a gene; V was cut back by 10 bases and J by 1 base. The CDR3 loop spans 14 amino acids. CDR1 LNHDA and CDR2 SQIVND come from the germline V gene (reference sequence). CDR3 coding DNA: TGTGCCACCTCGATGGGACTAGGCACAGATACGCAGTATTTT. It yields the protein CATSMGLGTDTQYF. The full variable domain, its missing parts supplied by reference TRBV19 and TRBJ2-3, is DGGITQSPKYLFRKEGQNVTLSCEQNLNHDAMYWYRQDPGQGLRLIYYSQIVNDFQKGDIAEGYSVSREKKESFPLTVTSAQKNPTAFYLCATSMGLGTDTQYFGPGTRLTVL.

This clone is a singleton in its sample. The chain recombines TRBV5-5 with TRBJ2-7; 7 positions match TRBD1. V dropped 5 bases and J dropped 4; count of bases not matched to a gene: 12. There are 15 residues in the CDR3. Germline V lookup: CDR1 SGHKS, CDR2 YYEKEE (reference sequence). The CDR3 spells CASSSRQGRAYEQYF. The CDR3 region has the DNA TGTGCCAGCAGTTCCAGACAGGGTCGGGCGTACGAGCAGTACTTC. Based on the CDR3 plus reference TRBV5-5 and TRBJ2-7, the full variable domain is DAGVTQSPTHLIKTRGQQVTLRCSPISGHKSVSWYQQVLGQGPQFIFQYYEKEERGRGNFPDRFSARQFPNYSSELNVNALLLGDSALYLCASSSRQGRAYEQYFGPGTRLTVT.

The V call is TRBV10-3, the J call TRBJ2-1, with TRBD2 identical over 10 bases. CDR1 and CDR2 from the germline V gene are ENHRY and SYGVKD. CDR3 length equals 14 residues. The J segment lost 8 bases and the V segment lost 6 bases, leaving 7 bases of the junction unmatched. The CDR3 sequence: CAIRPSGRLDEQFF. As DNA, the CDR3 is TGTGCCATCAGGCCTAGCGGGAGACTCGATGAGCAGTTCTTC.

In nucleotides, the CDR3 is TGTGCCAGCAGCGAAGGACAGTACACAGATACGCAGTATTTT. It encodes CASSEGQYTDTQYF. The chain is built from TRBV7-3 and TRBJ2-3, with D perhaps matching TRBD1 (6 bases). Trimming left V 5 bases short and J 2 bases short, with 11 bases between. Germline V gene lookup returns CDR1 SGHTA and CDR2 FQGTGA. The CDR3 contains 14 residues.

The chain employs TRBV6-5 and TRBJ2-2; D possibly corresponds to TRBD2 (5 bases). V lost 6 bases to trimming and J lost 0 bases, with 8 bases between them. The germline CDR1 and CDR2 sequences are MNHEY and SVGAGI. CDR3 length: 14 residues. The CDR3 sequence: CASRVEANTGELFF. Here the CDR3 DNA reads TGTGCCAGCAGAGTGGAGGCGAACACCGGGGAGCTGTTTTTT.

This clone was recorded only once. The chain carries TRBV6-6 and TRBJ2-3; 16 bases are shared with TRBD2. This CDR3 comprises 14 residues. The V gene end was trimmed by 11 bases and the J gene end by 6 bases; junction bases not matched to a gene: 5. Germline V gene sequence: CDR1 MNHNY, CDR2 SVGAGI (reference sequence). In nucleotides, the CDR3 is TGTGCCGCAGGGACTAGCGGGGGGGCTGATACGCAGTATTTT. Amino acid sequence: CAAGTSGGADTQYF.

J is TRBJ1-1 and V is TRBV10-3; TRBD1 matches 10 bases. The CDR3 is 15 residues long. V dropped 7 bases and J dropped 6; count of bases not matched to a gene: 11. The germline gives CDR1 ENHRY, CDR2 SYGVKD. The CDR3 nucleotides read TGTGCCATCAACCCACAGGACAGGGGGATCGCTGAAGCTTTCTTT. It codes for CAINPQDRGIAEAFF.

The chain joins TRBV27 to TRBJ2-7; 10 bases are shared with TRBD2. The CDR3 runs to 15 residues. V lost 6 bases to trimming and J lost 4 bases; unmatched junction nucleotides: 9. The V gene's germline CDR1 is MNHEY and CDR2 SMNVEV (reference sequence). The DNA of the CDR3 is TGTGCCAGCAGCCAGAGGACTAGCGGAAGGTACGAGCAGTACTTC. Amino acid sequence: CASSQRTSGRYEQYF.

The V and J genes are TRBV7-7 and TRBJ2-1, with 12 bases aligning to TRBD2. The CDR3 spans 15 residues. With 5 bases clipped from V and 10 bases from J, the junction kept 9 bases outside the gene matches. The germline V gene encodes CDR1 SSHAT and CDR2 FNYEAQ (reference sequence). The CDR3 DNA sequence: TGTGCCAGCAGCGAGCTAGCGGGGGGGCCTGGAGAGCAGTTCTTC. The encoded protein is CASSELAGGPGEQFF.

The V and J genes are TRBV19 and TRBJ1-1; 7 nucleotides agree with TRBD1. The V and J ends lost 7 bases and 4 bases, in that order; junction bases with no gene match: 9. The CDR3 sequence is 14 residues long. In germline, CDR1 is LNHDA, CDR2 SQIVND (reference sequence). The CDR3 DNA follows: TGTGCCAGTAATATTGCAGGGGGGTTCACTGAAGCTTTCTTT. This encodes CASNIAGGFTEAFF.

The chain uses TRBV10-3 and TRBJ2-1; 10 bases are a match to TRBD2. Germline V lookup: CDR1 ENHRY, CDR2 SYGVKD. CDR3 size: 15 residues. The V segment lost 6 bases and the J segment 2 bases; nucleotides outside the gene matches: 4. The CDR3 DNA is TGTGCCATCAGAACTAGCGGGACCCCCTACAATGAGCAGTTCTTC. This encodes CAIRTSGTPYNEQFF.

This clone was counted a single time. This chain connects TRBV7-6 to TRBJ1-6, with 11 bases identical to TRBD1. The CDR3 has 16 amino acids. The junction had 5 bases not matched to a gene; V was cut back by 5 bases and J by 5 bases. The V gene's germline CDR1 is SGHVS and CDR2 FNYEAQ. CDR3 amino acids: CASSPGQGANNSPLHF. The CDR3 nucleotides read TGTGCCAGCAGCCCCGGACAGGGGGCCAATAATTCACCCCTCCACTTT.

CDR3 in amino acids: CASSYDRNYGYTF. In DNA, the CDR3 is TGTGCCAGCAGTTACGACAGGAACTATGGCTACACCTTC. The V gene is TRBV2, the J gene TRBJ1-2; D might be TRBD1 (6 bases). The CDR3 spans 13 residues. The V and J ends lost 5 bases and 2 bases respectively, with 9 bases between them. Germline V lookup: CDR1 SNHLY, CDR2 FYNNEI.

CDR3 sequence reads: CAWSVGTPNQPQHF. The DNA of the CDR3 is TGTGCCTGGAGTGTGGGGACCCCCAATCAGCCCCAGCATTTT. V and J are TRBV30 and TRBJ1-5, with D perhaps TRBD1 (5 bases). In germline, CDR1 is GTSNPN, CDR2 SVGIG (reference sequence). This CDR3 comprises 14 residues. Deletions cut 0 bases from V and 3 bases from J, with 9 bases between.

The chain links TRBV7-9 to TRBJ1-4; D perhaps matches TRBD1 (5 bases). From germline, CDR1 is SEHNR and CDR2 FQNEAQ (reference sequence). This CDR3 has 14 amino acids. Deletions cut 2 bases from V and 7 bases from J, with 11 bases between. CDR3 coding DNA: TGTGCCAGCAGCTTAACCCAGGGCAGTGAAAAACTGTTTTTT. Amino acids: CASSLTQGSEKLFF.

The chain links TRBV5-1 to TRBJ2-5, with D maybe TRBD2 (6 bases). The germline V gene has CDR1 SGHRS and CDR2 YFSETQ. The CDR3 covers 16 residues. Trimming left V 1 base short and J 2 bases short, with 15 bases between. CDR3 residues: CASSLYGSGGQETQYF. For the CDR3, the DNA is TGCGCCAGCAGCTTGTACGGTAGCGGAGGGCAAGAGACCCAGTACTTC.

The rearrangement uses TRBV5-1 and TRBJ1-1, with 7 bases lining up with TRBD1. The CDR3 is 15 residues long. V lost 4 bases and J lost 2; bases outside the gene matches: 8. The V gene's germline CDR1 is SGHRS and CDR2 YFSETQ. The CDR3 bases are TGCGCCAGCAGCCAAGTTGGGACAGCTAACACTGAAGCTTTCTTT. It is translated as CASSQVGTANTEAFF.

The rearrangement uses TRBV6-1 and TRBJ1-1, with D perhaps TRBD1 (5 bases). CDR3 length equals 13 residues. The germline V gene encodes CDR1 MNHNS and CDR2 SASEGT. V lost 4 bases to trimming and J lost 1 base, with 7 bases between them. CDR3 nucleotides: TGTGCCAGCAGTGGACAGCAGAACACTGAAGCTTTCTTT. Protein sequence: CASSGQQNTEAFF.

The chain recombines TRBV11-2 with TRBJ1-4; TRBD1 might be the D (5 bases). V was pared by 0 bases and J by 8 bases, with 7 bases between. This CDR3 region has 13 residues. The germline V gene encodes CDR1 SGHAT and CDR2 FQNNGV. CDR3 region: CASSLDRGEKLFF. DNA of the CDR3: TGTGCCAGCAGCTTAGATCGGGGGGAAAAACTGTTTTTT.

V and J are TRBV6-5 and TRBJ2-5, with a weak D call TRBD1 (6 bases). The assigned J gene may be wrong: the sequence end matches TRBJ2-7 better. The CDR3 is 15 residues long. Germline V lookup: CDR1 MNHEY, CDR2 SVGAGI. The CDR3 protein is CASSYSRTGTYEQYF. In nucleotides, the CDR3 is TGTGCCAGCAGTTACTCCCGAACAGGGACCTACGAGCAGTACTTC.